This T cell receptor beta chain was identified during a study of CD8+ T cells in alopecia areata. Study-wide findings and caveats: Compared with normal scalp, lesional scalp had higher clonality and more expanded CD8+ clones.

The CDR3 runs 14 residues. With 1 base removed from V and 7 bases from J, the gap between germline ends came to 13 bases. Germline V gene lookup returns CDR1 LGHNA and CDR2 YNFKEQ. A word on this clone: Its specificity is not known.

The sequencing template was cDNA reverse transcribed from extracted RNA. The table came from immunoSEQ multiplex PCR; TCRdb's copy has only in-frame clones and leaves some out. The sample contains hundreds of thousands of clones, around two thirds of which appear only once. Sequenced here: CD4+ T cells sorted from blood, sampled at week 0. This TCR derives from a human donor with alopecia areata. This chain joins TRBV4-2 and TRBJ2-5; no reliable D call. For the CDR3, the DNA is TGTGCCAGCAGCCAAGTCACTACCCCTGGGACCCAGTACTTC. Translated, it gives CASSQVTTPGTQYF.